This T cell receptor (beta chain) is from a study of blood T cell repertoires in COVID-19. As for the study in general: PBMCs, B-cell-depleted T cells, or T cells were the source of the cDNA or gDNA that made up the material.

Living in about two dozen US areas, the participants were between roughly 18 and 89 years of age. Germline loops: CDR1 MNHEY, CDR2 SMNVEV (reference sequence). The CDR3 runs 15 residues. V was pared by 1 base and J by 1 base, with 10 bases between. Authors' methods: Nucleated cell number was recorded as an estimate derived from reference gene primer amplification. Sequenced by immunoSEQ multiplex PCR; TCRdb stores in-frame clones only, minus some. V, J and clone size are taken as reported in that table, and D and trimming were inferred from the DNA itself. The repertoire has hundreds of thousands of clones, 70% to 90% of them found once; the top ten carry about 1%.

The genes are TRBV27 and TRBJ1-1; D uncertain. Sequenced input: PBMCs or T cells enriched from blood (not recorded which). This sequence was found in a woman aged 25 to 39 who had recovered from COVID-19. CDR3 DNA: TGTGCCAGCAGTTTATACGAGACTCCGAACACTGAAGCTTTCTTT. It translates to CASSLYETPNTEAFF.